This entry lists 24 T cell receptor beta chains sequenced from one sample in a study of early T cells in non-severe SARS-CoV-2 infection. MiXCR, run by TCRdb on the 5' RACE reads, gives a single entry per CDR3 protein. This table holds about 55,000 distinct CDR3 sequences, 15% found once. Sequencing was performed on whole blood, taken at baseline. These receptors came from an adult who was a healthcare worker with PCR-confirmed SARS-CoV-2 infection or an uninfected control (not recorded which).

This clonotype was seen a handful of times. The chain recombines TRBV25-1 with TRBJ2-1; D not resolved. The germline CDR1 and CDR2 sequences are MGHDK and SYGVNS. V was cut by 8 bases and J by 4 bases, with 6 bases left in between. CDR3 length: 11 amino acids. CDR3 sequence reads: CASQTYNEQFF. The CDR3 bases are TGTGCCAGCCAGACTTACAATGAGCAGTTCTTC. Together with reference TRBV25-1 and TRBJ2-1, the CDR3 gives the full variable domain: EADIYQTPRYLVIGTGKKITLECSQTMGHDKMYWYQQDPGMELHLIHYSYGVNSTEKGDLSSESTVSRIRTEHFPLTLESARPSHTSQYLCASQTYNEQFFGPGTRLTVL.

The chain links TRBV24-1 to TRBJ2-1; 7 bases fit TRBD2. Germline assignment: CDR1 KGHDR and CDR2 SFDVKD. J lost 1 base, V lost 3 bases, and 8 bases had no gene match. The CDR3 contains 17 residues. The DNA for the CDR3 is TGTGCCACCAGTGATCCCCGACGGGGGGATTCCTACAATGAGCAGTTCTTC. Translation gives CATSDPRRGDSYNEQFF.

The sample holds a few counts of this clonotype. CDR3 region: CASSLSTGGNEQFF. CDR3 DNA: TGCGCCAGCAGCCTATCGACAGGGGGGAATGAGCAGTTCTTC. This chain connects TRBV5-1 to TRBJ2-1; 9 bases fit TRBD1. V lost 4 bases to trimming and J lost 7 bases; unmatched junction nucleotides: 6. The CDR3 length is 14 residues. Germline-derived CDR1 and CDR2 are SGHRS and YFSETQ.

The chain couples TRBV19 to TRBJ1-1; 9 nucleotides line up with TRBD1. CDR1 LNHDA and CDR2 SQIVND come from the germline V gene (reference sequence). Unmatched junction bases numbered 10, after V lost 5 bases and J lost 6 bases. The CDR3 runs to 15 residues. The CDR3 region has the DNA TGTGCCAGTAGTCTTTGGGACAGGGCAAGTCCTGAAGCTTTCTTT. Translated, it gives CASSLWDRASPEAFF.

The gene calls are TRBV28 and TRBJ2-5; 10 bases agree with TRBD1. CDR1 and CDR2 from the germline V gene are MDHEN and SYDVKM. Trimming took 4 bases from V and 3 from J; bases not matched to a gene: 5. This CDR3 is built from 15 residues. The CDR3 loop is CASSSKGQGKETQYF. CDR3 DNA sequence: TGTGCCAGCAGTTCCAAGGGACAGGGGAAAGAGACCCAGTACTTC.

This clonotype was detected ten times or more. The chain combines TRBV6-8 with TRBJ2-5; D might be TRBD2 (5 bases). The V end was cut by 0 bases, the J end by 0 bases, with 8 bases between. Per the germline V gene, CDR1 is MNHGY and CDR2 is SAAAGT. The CDR3 spans 15 residues. CDR3: CASSYSRAYQETQYF. The CDR3 bases are TGTGCCAGCAGTTACTCGCGGGCTTACCAAGAGACCCAGTACTTC.

In this sample, this clonotype turned up many times. The V gene is TRBV6-2 or TRBV6-3, the J gene TRBJ2-7, with D possibly TRBD2 on 6 matching bases. V was cut by 6 bases and J by 3 bases, with 9 bases left in between. Germline CDR1 is MNHEY and CDR2 is SVGEGT. This CDR3 region has 12 residues. The CDR3 protein is CASSPTSYEQYF. The CDR3, as DNA: TGTGCCAGCAGCCCGACTAGCTACGAGCAGTACTTC.

In its sample, this clonotype was seen a few times. This sequence joins TRBV29-1 and TRBJ2-3; the D is unclear. The CDR3 covers 14 residues. Deletions cut 2 bases from V and 6 bases from J, with 15 bases between. Germline values: CDR1 SQVTM, CDR2 ANQGSEA. CDR3 DNA sequence: TGCAGCGTTGAACCCATTCCGGCCTTTGATACGCAGTATTTT. Its translation is CSVEPIPAFDTQYF.

The sample holds many counts of this clonotype. The chain recombines TRBV7-3 with TRBJ2-7; no reliable D call. Germline CDR1 and CDR2: SGHTA and FQGTGA. The CDR3 runs 13 residues. V gave up 5 bases and J gave up 4 bases, with 12 bases separating them. The CDR3 sequence is CASSGDTAYEQYF. CDR3 sequence (DNA): TGTGCCAGCAGCGGCGACACAGCTTACGAGCAGTACTTC.

This clonotype turned up a few times. The genes are TRBV19 and TRBJ1-3; unclear D gene. In germline, CDR1 is LNHDA, CDR2 SQIVND (reference sequence). The CDR3 contains 15 residues. The V end lost 6 bases, the J end lost 0 bases, and 12 bases lay between the germline ends. The CDR3 nucleotides are TGTGCCAGTAGCGCGGCTGCTCACTCTGGAAACACCATATATTTT. Translated, it gives CASSAAAHSGNTIYF. Variable domain in full (rest from reference TRBV19 and TRBJ1-3): DGGITQSPKYLFRKEGQNVTLSCEQNLNHDAMYWYRQDPGQGLRLIYYSQIVNDFQKGDIAEGYSVSREKKESFPLTVTSAQKNPTAFYLCASSAAAHSGNTIYFGEGSWLTVV.

The J gene is TRBJ1-4, the V gene TRBV19, with D tentatively TRBD1 (5 bases). CDR1 LNHDA and CDR2 SQIVND come from the germline V gene (reference sequence). V was trimmed by 9 bases and J by 0 bases, leaving 20 bases between them. The length of the CDR3 is 17 residues. The CDR3 nucleotides are TGTGCCAGCCAAATGAGGGGTCGGAGTTCAACTAATGAAAAACTGTTTTTT. Translating it yields CASQMRGRSSTNEKLFF.

This clonotype has a handful of counts. The chain has TRBV25-1 and TRBJ1-5, with D tentatively TRBD1 (6 bases). CDR1 MGHDK and CDR2 SYGVNS come from the germline V gene. The CDR3 is 14 amino acids. V shed 3 bases and J shed 2 bases, with 8 bases lying between them. The CDR3 region is CASSDAGGNQPQHF. CDR3 nucleotides: TGTGCCAGCAGTGACGCAGGGGGCAATCAGCCCCAGCATTTT.

This clonotype was observed a few times. V and J are TRBV14 and TRBJ1-1; no definite D call. The germline V gene has CDR1 SGHDN and CDR2 FVKESK. CDR3 length: 13 residues. The germline V and J ends were trimmed by 2 bases and 8 bases, with 12 bases remaining between them. CDR3 coding DNA: TGTGCCAGCAGCCAAAAATTCGGCGCCGAAGCTTTCTTT. It encodes CASSQKFGAEAFF.

This clonotype was seen only a few times. The chain is built from TRBV18 and TRBJ1-3; D not resolved. The V end was cut by 5 bases, the J end by 2 bases, with 7 bases between. The CDR3 contains 13 residues. Germline CDR1 and CDR2: KGHSH and LQKENI. The CDR3 spells CASSRAAGNTIYF. In DNA, the CDR3 is TGTGCCAGCTCAAGAGCGGCTGGAAACACCATATATTTT. Using reference TRBV18 and TRBJ1-3 for the parts outside the CDR3, the full variable domain is NAGVMQNPRHLVRRRGQEARLRCSPMKGHSHVYWYRQLPEEGLKFMVYLQKENIIDESGMPKERFSAEFPKEGPSILRIQQVVRGDSAAYFCASSRAAGNTIYFGEGSWLTVV.

This chain's CDR3 is CASSPTGFQETQYF. CDR3 sequence (DNA): TGTGCCAGCAGTCCCACAGGGTTCCAAGAGACCCAGTACTTC. The J gene is TRBJ2-5, the V gene TRBV6-5; D is possibly TRBD1 (6 bases). The CDR3 consists of 14 residues. CDR1 is MNHEY, CDR2 SVGAGI, per germline. The V and J ends lost 5 bases and 1 base respectively, with 11 bases between them.

This clonotype was seen a few times. The CDR3 loop reads CASSPGSGELFF. CDR3 coding DNA: TGTGCCAGCAGCCCAGGGTCCGGGGAGCTGTTTTTT. The chain couples TRBV11-2 to TRBJ2-2; tentative D call: TRBD1 (5 bases). The V gene's germline CDR1 is SGHAT and CDR2 FQNNGV. Trimming stripped 5 bases from V and 6 bases from J, with 7 bases between. This CDR3 spans 12 amino acids.

This clonotype has just a few counts. This chain joins TRBV6-5 and TRBJ2-1, with 10 bases lining up with TRBD2. The germline V gene encodes CDR1 MNHEY and CDR2 SVGAGI. This CDR3 is 15 amino acids long. The junction had 15 bases not matched to a gene; V was cut back by 6 bases and J by 13 bases. The CDR3 protein is CASRAGLAASGFQFF. CDR3 nucleotide sequence: TGTGCCAGCAGGGCCGGACTAGCGGCCTCCGGTTTCCAGTTCTTC.

The V and J genes are TRBV12-3 or TRBV12-4 and TRBJ1-1; no firm D call. The CDR3 runs 13 residues. The V and J ends lost 7 bases and 4 bases respectively, with 13 bases between them. CDR3 in DNA: TGTGCCAGCACGCGAACGGGATTCACTGAAGCTTTCTTT. Translating it yields CASTRTGFTEAFF.

This clonotype was observed at least ten times. The chain combines TRBV29-1 with TRBJ2-3; 10 bases line up with TRBD1. V trimming: 7 bases; J trimming: 2 bases; junction bases outside the gene matches: 15. There are 17 residues in the CDR3. Germline V gene data show CDR1 as SQVTM and CDR2 as ANQGSEA. The CDR3 coding sequence is TGCAGCGCCCTACCGTACGGACAGGGGGGTCACACAGATACGCAGTATTTT. Residues: CSALPYGQGGHTDTQYF.

This clonotype was observed many times. The genes are TRBV3-1 and TRBJ1-2, with D possibly matching TRBD1 (5 bases). Germline values: CDR1 LGHDT, CDR2 YNNKEL (reference sequence). This CDR3 has 11 amino acids. V shed 6 bases and J shed 4 bases, with 6 bases lying between them. Here the CDR3 reads CASSGTYGYTF. As DNA, the CDR3 is TGTGCCAGCAGTGGGACCTATGGCTACACCTTC.

This clonotype was observed at least ten times. The V gene is TRBV3-1, the J gene TRBJ2-7, with D unclear. Germline loops: CDR1 LGHDT, CDR2 YNNKEL (reference sequence). The CDR3 totals 12 residues. The V end was cut by 5 bases, the J end by 6 bases, with 11 bases between. The CDR3 protein is CASSWLRAEQYF. The CDR3 DNA reads TGTGCCAGCAGCTGGCTCCGAGCCGAGCAGTACTTC.

This clonotype has a handful of counts. The chain combines TRBV25-1 with TRBJ1-5; 9 nucleotides align to TRBD1. Germline V lookup: CDR1 MGHDK, CDR2 SYGVNS. The CDR3 totals 16 residues. Trimming took 3 bases from V and 8 from J; bases not matched to a gene: 11. The DNA of the CDR3 is TGTGCCAGCAGTGACCAGATACAGGGGGCAAGGAAGCCCCAGCATTTT. This sequence encodes CASSDQIQGARKPQHF.

The sample holds many counts of this clonotype. This chain links TRBV12-2 with TRBJ1-1; the table calls TRBD1, which could not be checked here. TRBV12-2 is noted as a pseudogene. This CDR3 has 18 residues. The DNA for the CDR3 is TGTGCAAGTCGCCCCACCTCGGGGTCGTGGGGGATGAACACTGAAGCTTTCTTT. It encodes CASRPTSGSWGMNTEAFF.

The gene calls are TRBV7-2 and TRBJ2-3; D not certain. CDR1 and CDR2 from the germline V gene are SGHTA and FQGNSA. Trimming cost V 1 base and J 5 bases, with 7 bases left between them. The CDR3 spans 13 residues. The CDR3 DNA is TGTGCCAGCAGCTTAGGACCCTTAGATACGCAGTATTTT. Amino acids: CASSLGPLDTQYF.